This T cell receptor (beta chain) was found in a study of blood T cell repertoires in COVID-19. Whole-study context: The cDNA or gDNA used as material had been derived from T cells, B-cell-depleted T cells, or PBMCs.

Sequencing used immunoSEQ multiplex PCR; TCRdb keeps in-frame clones, though not all of them. The sample has about 380,000 clones; 81% are singletons. V lost 5 bases and J 4 bases, leaving 21 bases between the germline ends. Germline V gene lookup returns CDR1 LNHNV and CDR2 YYDKDF (reference sequence). This CDR3 contains 17 residues. The clonotype comes from a human donor with acute or convalescent COVID-19. The donor label of this sample is uncertain. V is TRBV15 and J is TRBJ2-4, with D maybe TRBD1 (7 bases). What was sequenced was peripheral blood. This chain's CDR3 is CATSRRVGGQSKNIQYF. The CDR3 DNA is TGTGCCACCAGCCGACGAGTGGGGGGACAGTCTAAAAACATTCAGTACTTC. Based on the CDR3 plus reference TRBV15 and TRBJ2-4, the full variable domain is DAMVIQNPRYQVTQFGKPVTLSCSQTLNHNVMYWYQQKSSQAPKLLFHYYDKDFNNEADTPDNFQSRRPNTSFCFLDIRSPGLGDTAMYLCATSRRVGGQSKNIQYFGAGTRLSVL.